This TCR beta chain came from a study of blood T cell repertoires in COVID-19 (dated by TCRdb to 2020 to 2022). Some background on the complete study: Samples from collaborators originated in the United States, Italy and Spain and spanned both the acute and convalescent phases of COVID-19. The prospective study material was composed of cDNA or gDNA derived from T cells, B-cell-depleted T cells, or PBMCs. The dataset comprised deeply sampled blood TCRbeta repertoires from subjects exposed to, actively infected with, or recovered from COVID-19. The repertoires were released in a freely available public database intended as a resource for research on the immune response to SARS-CoV-2. The samples were drawn from the first 160 participants of the ongoing ImmuneRACE study and from 1,254 subjects provided by 6 global collaborators. The sample metadata nearly always contained a de-identified subject ID, COVID-19 status, age in years and sex. Where available, HLA class I and class II types were taken from metadata supplied by the sample provider and were not determined by assay-based typing. The full study reports these points: The amount of clinical and demographic metadata varied by source and participant and was provided uncurated.

As for this clone: This receptor's antigen is unknown. Base-call qualities are not available, and no considerably larger clone is one nucleotide away.

Its CDR3 holds 17 amino acids, cysteine through phenylalanine. This entry keeps only the CDR3 DNA: 51 bases, framed from base 1. Trimming leaves V shorter by 5 bases and J shorter by 1 base, with the junction holding 5 bases beyond the gene matches. Based on the germline V gene (reference sequence), the CDR1 and CDR2 sequences are LNHDA and SQIVND. Participants in the prospective study were enrolled through a virtual design, were aged 18 to 89 years, and lived in approximately 25 United States geographic areas. To assign participants to cohorts, the prospective study relied on clinical history that participants themselves reported in a screening survey and a study questionnaire. For ImmuneRACE Cohort 3, a participant was defined as recovered based on two consecutive negative NP/OP PCR tests, clearance by a healthcare professional, or resolution of symptoms. In the prospective study, mobile phlebotomists collected whole blood, serum and a nasopharyngeal or oropharyngeal swab from each participant. Over a roughly 2-month period, participants in the prospective study had the option of providing additional blood draws and questionnaires. Before DNA extraction, prospective study blood samples were shipped either frozen or at room temperature.

The immunoSEQ Assay, a bias-controlled multiplex PCR, was used to amplify TCRbeta CDR3 regions from genomic DNA. Under the source paper's analysis protocol: Within the assay, amplification of reference gene primers was used to estimate how many nucleated cells each sample contained. To quantify the absolute abundance of each unique TCRbeta CDR3 rearrangement, sequence reads were collapsed and filtered. Productive Simpson clonality was computed per sample as the square root of Simpson's diversity index over productive rearrangements. TCRdb holds this immuneACCESS table with in-frame rearrangements only. Some clones are missing; in checked studies, unresolved V genes explain under half, and the rest has no known cause. V and J calls and clone size follow that table, whereas D and trimming were derived from the DNA. In all, the sample holds 300,000 to 350,000 clones, and about 90% of those were seen once. Under 6% of the sample is in the top ten clones.

The sequence is built from TRBV19 and TRBJ1-4, with 12 central nucleotides matching TRBD1. The sample comprised PBMCs or T cells enriched from blood (not recorded which). This TCR was sampled from a man younger than 40 who had recovered from COVID-19. Read as DNA, the sequence is TGTGCCAGTAGTTCGGGACAGGGGGCGCGAACTAATGAAAAACTGTTTTTT. It encodes CASSSGQGARTNEKLFF. Full variable domain (CDR3 extended with the reference TRBV19 and TRBJ1-4 proteins): DGGITQSPKYLFRKEGQNVTLSCEQNLNHDAMYWYRQDPGQGLRLIYYSQIVNDFQKGDIAEGYSVSREKKESFPLTVTSAQKNPTAFYLCASSSGQGARTNEKLFFGSGTQLSVL.